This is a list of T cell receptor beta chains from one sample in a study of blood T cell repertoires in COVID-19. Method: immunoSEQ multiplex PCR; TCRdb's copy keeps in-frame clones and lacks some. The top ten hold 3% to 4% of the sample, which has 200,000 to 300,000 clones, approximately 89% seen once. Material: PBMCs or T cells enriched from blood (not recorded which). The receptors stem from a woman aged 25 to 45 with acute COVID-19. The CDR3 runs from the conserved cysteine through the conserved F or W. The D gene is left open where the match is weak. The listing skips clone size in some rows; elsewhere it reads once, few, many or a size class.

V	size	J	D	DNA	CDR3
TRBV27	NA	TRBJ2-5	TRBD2	TGTGCCAGCAGGGGACTAGCGGGGGGGAGGACCCAGTACTTC	CASRGLAGGRTQYF
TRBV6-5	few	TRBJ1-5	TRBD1	TGTGCCAGCAGTACGACAGGGGCGCATCAGCCCCAGCATTTT	CASSTTGAHQPQHF
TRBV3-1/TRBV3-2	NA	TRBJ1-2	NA	TGTGCCAGCAGTCAAGGATTTGGGGACACCAACTTC	CASSQGFGDTNF
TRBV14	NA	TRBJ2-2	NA	TGTGCCAGCAGCCAGTGGCGGGGGAACACCGGGGAGCTGTTTTTT	CASSQWRGNTGELFF
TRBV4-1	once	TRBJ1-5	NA	TGCGCCAGCAGCCAAGTTGGGGGGGCGAGCAATCAGCCCCAGCATTTT	CASSQVGGASNQPQHF
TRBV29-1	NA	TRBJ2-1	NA	TGCAGCGTACCCGACAGGATGGGGTGGTACAATGAGCAGTTCTTC	CSVPDRMGWYNEQFF
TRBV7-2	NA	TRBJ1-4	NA	TGTGCCAGCAGCCAGGGATTCGGAGAAAAACTGTTTTTT	CASSQGFGEKLFF
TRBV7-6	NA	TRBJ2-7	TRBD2	TGTGCCAGCAGTCCAAGCAGCCTAGCGGGGGGGTTCTACGAGCAGTACTTC	CASSPSSLAGGFYEQYF
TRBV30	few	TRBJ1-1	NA	TGTGCCTGGAGTCAGGGTGGGACTGAAGCTTTCTTT	CAWSQGGTEAFF
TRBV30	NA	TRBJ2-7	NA	TGTGCCTGGAGTTACACAGGGAACGAGCAGTACTTC	CAWSYTGNEQYF
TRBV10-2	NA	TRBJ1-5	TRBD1	TGCGCCAGCCATATGACAGGGAGCAGCAATCAGCCCCAGCATTTT	CASHMTGSSNQPQHF
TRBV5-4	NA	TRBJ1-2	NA	TGTGCCAGCAGCTCGGCAAAGGGGTTAAGGGATGGCTACACCTTC	CASSSAKGLRDGYTF
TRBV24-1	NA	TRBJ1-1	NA	TGTGCCACCAGGGATGGGGCAGGGAACACTGAAGCTTTCTTT	CATRDGAGNTEAFF
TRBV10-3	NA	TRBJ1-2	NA	TGTGCCATCAGTGAGACAGGACAGTATAACTATGGCTACACCTTC	CAISETGQYNYGYTF
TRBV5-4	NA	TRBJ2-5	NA	TGTGCCAGCAGCCGGGGTGGGCAAGAGACCCAGTACTTC	CASSRGGQETQYF
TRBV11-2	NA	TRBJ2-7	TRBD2	TGTGCCAGCAGCCCTAGCTCGGGACGGGGGGCCTACGAGCAGTACTTC	CASSPSSGRGAYEQYF
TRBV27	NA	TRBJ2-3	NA	TGTGCCAGCAGTCCCCAAAAATCCTACACAGATACGCAGTATTTT	CASSPQKSYTDTQYF
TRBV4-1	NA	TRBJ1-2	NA	TGCGCCAGCAGCCAAGAAGGCCCTGGGAGCTTGCGGCACTATGGCTACACCTTC	CASSQEGPGSLRHYGYTF
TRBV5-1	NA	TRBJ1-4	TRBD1	TGCGCCAGCAGCTCCCCATGGGGACAGGAGGGTCTGGGAAAACTGTTTTTT	CASSSPWGQEGLGKLFF
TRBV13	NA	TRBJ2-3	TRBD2	TGTGCCAGCAGCCGGAAGCGACTAGCGGGGGGGGCAGATACGCAGTATTTT	CASSRKRLAGGADTQYF
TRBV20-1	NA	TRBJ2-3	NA	TGCAGTGCTAGGAGCCATACGCAGTATTTT	CSARSHTQYF
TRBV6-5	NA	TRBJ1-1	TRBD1	TGTGCCAGCAGTACTGGGACAGCGAACACTGAAGCTTTCTTT	CASSTGTANTEAFF
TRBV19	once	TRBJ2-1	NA	TGTGCCAGTAGAGATGGGGGGATCGGGGATGAGCAGTTCTTC	CASRDGGIGDEQFF
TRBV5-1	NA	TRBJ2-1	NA	TGCGCCAGCAGCTTGGATCCTCCTCGTGAGCAGTTCTTC	CASSLDPPREQFF
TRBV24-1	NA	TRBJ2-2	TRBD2	TGTGCCACCAGTGATTCGTCACCGGGACTAGCGGGGGCCGGGGAGCTGTTTTTT	CATSDSSPGLAGAGELFF
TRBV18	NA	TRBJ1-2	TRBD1	TGTGCCAGCTCACCTGACAGGGGTAGCGGCTACACCTTC	CASSPDRGSGYTF
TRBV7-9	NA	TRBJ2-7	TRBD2	TGTGCCAGCAGCTTAGTTTCCAGCGGGGGACCCTACGAGCAGTACTTC	CASSLVSSGGPYEQYF
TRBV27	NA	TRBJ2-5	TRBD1	TGTGCCAGCAGCCGGGGACAGGACACAGAGACCCAGTACTTC	CASSRGQDTETQYF
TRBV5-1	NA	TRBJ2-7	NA	TGCGCCAGCAGCTTGTCTCTTAGGGGGGGACAAACTTCCTACGAGCAGTACTTC	CASSLSLRGGQTSYEQYF
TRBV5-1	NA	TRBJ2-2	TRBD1	TGCGCCAGCGGTTACAGGGGTTCCGGGGAGCTGTTTTTT	CASGYRGSGELFF
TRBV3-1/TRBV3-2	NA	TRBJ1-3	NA	TGTGCCAGCAGCCAGTTCAGCTCTGGAAACACCATATATTTT	CASSQFSSGNTIYF
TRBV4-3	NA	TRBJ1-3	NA	TGCGCCAGCAGCCAAGATTCCGGTGGCTCTGGAAACACCATATATTTT	CASSQDSGGSGNTIYF
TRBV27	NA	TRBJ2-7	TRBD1	TGTGCCAGCAGTCCGTACAGGGGGCAGATCTACGAGCAGTACTTC	CASSPYRGQIYEQYF
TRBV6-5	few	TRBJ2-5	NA	TGTGCCAGCAGTAAGAGACAGGGGAGGGACGAGACCCAGTACTTC	CASSKRQGRDETQYF
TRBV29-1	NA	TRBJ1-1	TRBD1	TGCAGCGCGGAAGGTCGGGACAGGGGAACTGAAGCTTTCTTT	CSAEGRDRGTEAFF
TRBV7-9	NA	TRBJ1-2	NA	TGTGCCAGCAGCTGGCGTTCTCGGGTCAGCGTAGACTATGGCTACACCTTC	CASSWRSRVSVDYGYTF
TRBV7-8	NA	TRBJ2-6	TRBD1	TGTGCCAGCAGCTTAGCCCTTAAGACAGGGGCGATCTCTGGGGCCAACGTCCTGACTTTC	CASSLALKTGAISGANVLTF
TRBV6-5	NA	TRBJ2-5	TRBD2	TGTGCCAGCAGTTACTCACTAGCGCTTCAAGAGACCCAGTACTTC	CASSYSLALQETQYF
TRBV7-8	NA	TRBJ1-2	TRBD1	TGTGCCAGCAGTCTACAGGGGGCGCAAGTCTATGGCTACACCTTC	CASSLQGAQVYGYTF
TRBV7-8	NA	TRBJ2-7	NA	TGTGCCAGCAGCCCTACTGGAGGCTCCTACGAGCAGTACTTC	CASSPTGGSYEQYF
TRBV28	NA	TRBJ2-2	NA	TGTGCCAGCAGTTTGATCCAGAGGGAGCTGTTTTTT	CASSLIQRELFF
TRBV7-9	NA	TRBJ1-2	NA	TGTGCCAGCAGCTCCCGTCCGAACTATGGCTACACCTTC	CASSSRPNYGYTF
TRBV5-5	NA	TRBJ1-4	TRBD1	TGTGCCAGCAGCCCCAAGCCCACAGGGGGGCGAGGTGAAAAACTGTTTTTT	CASSPKPTGGRGEKLFF
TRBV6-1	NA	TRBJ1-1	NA	TGTGCCAGCAGTGAACTCCTGAACACTGAAGCTTTCTTT	CASSELLNTEAFF
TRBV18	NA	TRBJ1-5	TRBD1	TGTGCCAGCTCACCAGACAGGGCCAAAAGCAATCAGCCCCAGCATTTT	CASSPDRAKSNQPQHF
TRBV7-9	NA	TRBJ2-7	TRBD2	TGTGCCAGCAGCCAGACCACTAGCGGGGGGTCTACCTACGAGCAGTACTTC	CASSQTTSGGSTYEQYF
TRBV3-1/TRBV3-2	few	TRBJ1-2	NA	TGTGCCAGCAGCCAAGATCGGGCAGGGCTATACTATGGCTACACCTTC	CASSQDRAGLYYGYTF
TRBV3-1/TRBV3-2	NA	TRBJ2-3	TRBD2	TGTGCCAGCAGCCAAGACCGGATAGCGGGGGGAAACACAGATACGCAGTATTTT	CASSQDRIAGGNTDTQYF
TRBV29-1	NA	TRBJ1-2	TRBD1	TGCAGCGTTGGACAGGGGGCGATAGGCTACACCTTC	CSVGQGAIGYTF
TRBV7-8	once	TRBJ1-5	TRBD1	TGTGCCAGCAGCTTAATTGGGACAGCTACCTATCAGCCCCAGCATTTT	CASSLIGTATYQPQHF
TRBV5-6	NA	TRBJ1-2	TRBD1	TGTGCCAGCAGCCATCCGTGGGACAGGGGAGGTGGCTACACCTTC	CASSHPWDRGGGYTF
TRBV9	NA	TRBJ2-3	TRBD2	TGTGCCAGCAGCGTAGAGGGAGGGGCTAGCACAGATACGCAGTATTTT	CASSVEGGASTDTQYF